These 2 T cell receptor beta chains were sequenced from one sample in a study of blood T cell repertoires in COVID-19 (dated by TCRdb to the early 2020s). The library relied on the immunoSEQ multiplex PCR assay. TCRdb carries this immuneACCESS record with in-frame sequences only. Its versions omit some clonotypes, under half of them owing to an unresolved V gene in the studies checked, with the rest unexplained. The sample yields 230,000 or so clones; approximately 88% were counted once. The leading ten clones occupy 2% to 3% of the sample. Sequenced sample: PBMCs or T cells enriched from blood (not recorded which). These receptors all stem from a woman in her thirties or forties with acute COVID-19.

This clone ranks as medium-sized (0.01 to 0.1%). The CDR3 DNA sequence: TGTGCCAGCAACCCGGGACAGGTGACTCCAGGGACCCAGTACTTC. This encodes CASNPGQVTPGTQYF. The gene calls are TRBV2 and TRBJ2-5, with TRBD1 matching 8 bases. The CDR3 has 15 residues. CDR1 and CDR2 (germline): SNHLY, FYNNEI. The V segment lost 7 bases and the J segment 7 bases; nucleotides outside the gene matches: 14.

This clone was observed once. The J gene is TRBJ1-2, the V gene TRBV12-5; 7 bases are a match to TRBD1. This CDR3 has 15 amino acids. Germline V gene sequence: CDR1 LGHNT, CDR2 FRNRAP. After removal of 7 bases from V and 4 bases from J, the junction contained 12 bases not matched to a gene. The CDR3 DNA reads TGTGCTAGTGCCCTGGAAGGGGGCTACGGCTATGGCTACACCTTC. This encodes CASALEGGYGYGYTF.